Detailed here is one TCR beta chain. Its antigen remains unidentified. Base qualities are not provided; no much larger clone lies one nucleotide away. This specimen's time point label, per the study, means: baseline before first vaccination. The vaccinee samples were drawn from two UK trials, COV001 and COV002, one of which was a single-blind randomized controlled phase 2/3 trial testing AZD1222 (ChAdOx1 nCoV-19) in healthy adults. For TCRbeta chain sequencing, PBMC samples from trial participants were taken at day 0 and at day 28 after the second dose. This specimen belongs to a study of T cell responses to AZD1222 COVID-19 vaccine (dated by TCRdb to 2020 to 2023). For the wider study: AZD1222 recipients whose second dose came at about 4 weeks and those whose second dose came at about 12 weeks were combined into one group, since spike-specific TCR depth and breadth did not differ between the two schedules. A total of about 230 trial participants underwent TCR sequencing, of whom around 200 received two doses of AZD1222 and around 25 received two doses of the MenACWY control vaccine. Trial participants were enrolled into age subgroups of 18-55, 56-69 and 70-plus years, which contained approximately 150, 28 and 58 TCR-sequenced participants, respectively.

The CDR3 regions of human TCRbeta chains were subjected to immunosequencing. In the paper's pipeline: Repertoire TCRs were checked for matches against a reference library of SARS-CoV-2-specific TCRs that had been generated using the MIRA antigen-specificity platform. Breadth was defined as the fraction of unique TCRs that were SARS-CoV-2-associated. Depth was defined as the fraction of total T cells that were SARS-CoV-2-associated. Using the MIRA data, every spike-specific TCR was mapped to the spike region that the TCR reacted to and assigned to either a CD4 or a CD8 class. Log10-transformed breadth and depth values were compared by one-way ANOVA with Sidak's multiple comparisons tests. TCRdb re-hosts the immuneACCESS table, in-frame sequences only. Its copies lack some clones; in the studies checked, an unresolved V gene accounts for under half of them, and the cause for the rest is not known. V, J and clone size are taken as reported in that table, and D and trimming were inferred from the DNA itself. This sample lists roughly 140,000 clones; 90% were detected once. The leading ten clones occupy more than 3% of the sample.

Findings and caveats that apply to the study as a whole: Spike-specific TCR breadth and depth rose significantly after two AZD1222 doses compared with day 0 and with MenACWY recipients. Most participants were white British and females outnumbered males, and the authors suggested that clonal diversity may have been underestimated. Reportedly, close to half of the unique spike-specific TCRs recognized epitopes lying outside the regions that are mutated in the B.1.351 and B.1.1.7 variants. CD4 TCRs associated with the vaccine covered the entire spike protein, and the dominant responses were in regions 160-218 and 743-854. The 56-69-year group was small, and its depth increase did not reach significance, likely because of low power. No day 14 peak-response samples were available, so repertoires were characterized only after the peak T cell response. Conclusions about previously exposed vaccinees are limited, since just six or seven AZD1222 recipients were seropositive for SARS-CoV-2 at baseline.

CDR1 and CDR2 (LNHDA, SQIVND) derive from the germline V gene (reference sequence). Trimming removed 1 base from V and 3 bases from J, leaving 19 bases between the germline ends. The CDR3, from cysteine to phenylalanine, totals 17 residues. The DNA shown is the 51-base CDR3, in frame from base 1. The receptor comes from an adult in good health. This sample comprised peripheral blood, obtained on day 0 of AZD1222 vaccination. The V gene is TRBV19 and the J gene is TRBJ2-7; the D segment might be TRBD1 or TRBD2, since each matches 5 bases. The DNA sequence is as follows: TGTGCCAGTAGTATAGTCGTAGTAAGGGGACGGAACTACGAGCAGTACTTC. Translated, this is CASSIVVVRGRNYEQYF. Joined to the reference TRBV19 and TRBJ2-7 proteins, this CDR3 gives the full variable domain: DGGITQSPKYLFRKEGQNVTLSCEQNLNHDAMYWYRQDPGQGLRLIYYSQIVNDFQKGDIAEGYSVSREKKESFPLTVTSAQKNPTAFYLCASSIVVVRGRNYEQYFGPGTRLTVT.